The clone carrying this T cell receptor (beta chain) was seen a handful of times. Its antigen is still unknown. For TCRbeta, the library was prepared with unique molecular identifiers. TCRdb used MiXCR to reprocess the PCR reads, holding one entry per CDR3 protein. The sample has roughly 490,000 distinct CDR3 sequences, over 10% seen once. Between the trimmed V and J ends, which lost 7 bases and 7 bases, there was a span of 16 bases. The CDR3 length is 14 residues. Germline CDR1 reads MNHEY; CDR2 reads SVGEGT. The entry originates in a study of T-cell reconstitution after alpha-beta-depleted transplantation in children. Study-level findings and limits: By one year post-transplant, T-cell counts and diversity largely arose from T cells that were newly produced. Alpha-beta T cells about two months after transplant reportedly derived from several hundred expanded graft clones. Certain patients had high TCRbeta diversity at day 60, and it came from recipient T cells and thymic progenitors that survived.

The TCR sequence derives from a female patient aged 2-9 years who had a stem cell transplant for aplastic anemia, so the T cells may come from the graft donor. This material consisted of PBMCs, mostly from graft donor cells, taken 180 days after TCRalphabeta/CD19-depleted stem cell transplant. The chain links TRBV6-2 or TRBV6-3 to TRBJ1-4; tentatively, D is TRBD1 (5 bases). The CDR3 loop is CASTARQPAEKLFF. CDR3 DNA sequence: TGTGCCAGCACCGCTCGACAGCCAGCTGAAAAACTGTTTTTT.